This TCR beta chain was obtained from a study of long-term antiretroviral therapy in people with HIV (dated by TCRdb to between 2021 and 2023). For the study in its entirety: The earliest samples were collected approximately a decade before the 2015 WHO recommendation for immediate ART, a period when ART was typically delayed until CD4 counts fell. A retrospective serial study tested whether changes in peripheral blood TRB repertoire composition and diversity were associated with ART initiation and durable HIV suppression. The cohort contributed fewer than 200 cryopreserved PBMC samples from 25 to 35 adults with confirmed HIV infection, collected serially over a mean of around six years (range 1-12). About 35% of the 30 participants with HIV were female. No cross-contamination during QIAcube processing turned up in test extractions that ran a monoclonal T-cell line alongside 30 to 40 polyclonal samples. Here is what the overall study found, with its caveats: Unsorted PBMC were profiled instead of sorted CD4+ and CD8+ T cells because pre-ART samples had limited cell numbers. Limited PBMC availability meant only the TCR beta chain was sequenced, without alpha chain pairing. Starting ART was linked to a significant rise in TRB diversity, yet even with long-term ART the diversity remained significantly lower than in transplant donor controls. Inferences about post-ART repertoire changes are limited because no data were available on ART adherence, viral resistance or therapy changes. The samples span the years 2004 to 2017, and the ART regimens used at that time may not be as effective as current regimens. At every time point, the repertoire was dominated by expanded TRB clones first identified before ART initiation, although this dominance fluctuated and, in many PLHIV, declined after ART. Compared with controls, HIV repertoires had narrower CDR3 length ranges, and the network structure pointed to an antigen-experienced repertoire that shifted only slightly toward naive after ART.

To be included, a participant needed at least one PBMC sample from before ART initiation plus at least two post-ART samples. Treatment was received in the United States of America by all participants with HIV. Cryopreserved samples of about 0.95-10 million PBMC were thawed and washed before DNA extraction. At the time of the earliest PBMC sample, participants with HIV were aged between roughly 20 and 60 years. PBMC samples from each participant spanned 1-4 timepoints before ART initiation and 2-8 timepoints after ART initiation, with a median of 7 samples. For every participant, serial HIV viral load, CD4+ T-cell count, ART history and demographic data were obtained. Genomic DNA was extracted from unsorted PBMC with a Qiagen kit on a QIAcube, processed in batches of 12 samples. The CDR3 sequence holds 15 residues, the cysteine and phenylalanine included. Here the CDR3 DNA is all that survives: 45 bases in frame from base 1. CDR1 MNHEY and CDR2 SVGAGI are derived from the germline V gene. From V the trimming removes 5 bases and from J it removes 6 bases, while the gene matches leave 12 bases of the junction unaccounted for.

Sequencing of the TRB variable region was done with the immunoSEQ hsTCRB v3.0 assay at survey level resolution. TRB sequencing targeted a depth of about 40,000-55,000 T-cell genomes per sample. An Illumina MiSeq with a v3 150-cycle kit was used to sequence the pooled TRB libraries. The study's processing was this. Analysis of repertoires was carried out in R inside a reproducible Nextflow workflow spanning QC, data transformation and analysis. LymphoSeq2, an R package for exploring AIRR-Seq data, was used to implement the custom analyses. Four samples yielding fewer than 5000 total TRB sequences were excluded, leaving around 200 analyzed HIV repertoires. Among the 180 to 200 HIV repertoires that were kept, under 60 were collected before ART initiation and roughly 130 were collected after ART initiation. Repertoires were downsampled to 5000 TRB nucleotide sequences, with summary statistics averaged over 100 downsampling iterations. The analysis kept only TRB sequences whose CDR3 regions were at least seven amino acids long. Diversity was measured with a Shannon entropy-derived clonality score and the Gini coefficient. Repertoire networks linked the top 5000 CDR3 amino acid sequences whenever two sequences differed by an edit distance of one. GLIPH2 predicted antigen specificity groups and MHC restriction for TRB CDR3 amino acid sequences. CDR3 amino acid sequences were matched against VDJdb and McPAS-TCR to flag known CMV, EBV, HIV or tissue antigen associations. Pre-ART, post-ART and control groups were compared with Wilcoxon signed-rank tests and Holm-Bonferroni correction. TCRdb mirrors the immuneACCESS table, restricted to in-frame sequences. Some clones are absent from its copies; in checked studies, under half trace to an unresolved V gene, and the reason for the others is unknown. The V and J calls and the clone size are those of that table, but D and trimming were determined from the DNA. This sample is represented by approximately 24,000 clones; roughly 90% of them were singletons. The top ten clonotypes cover 8.7% of the sample.

Concerning this clone: Which antigen it targets is not known. Base quality data are lacking; no much larger clone is found one base away.

This material consisted of unsorted PBMCs, taken 1.8 years before starting antiretroviral therapy. The receptor was derived from a man in his fifties with HIV. The V and J genes are TRBV6-5 and TRBJ1-2; 7 bases in the junction line up with TRBD1. The DNA sequence reads TGTGCCAGCAGTCCCTGGACAGGACACCCCGATGGCTACACCTTC. Its protein reads: CASSPWTGHPDGYTF.